The sequence of this T cell receptor (beta chain) was determined in a study of cytomegalovirus exposure and HLA in healthy donors. Primers for the PCR totalled 60 Vbeta and 13 Jbeta. Only in-frame clones appear in the TCRdb table, and some are missing; sequencing was by immunoSEQ multiplex PCR. There are fewer than 150,000 clones in the sample; approximately 70% occur only once, and 1.5% to 2% lies in the top ten. The CDR3 has 12 residues. Germline loops: CDR1 LNHDA, CDR2 SQIVND (reference sequence). Trimming removed 5 bases at V and 2 bases at J, with 5 bases between. Study conclusions and caveats: HLA allele associations emerged for around 16,000 TCR beta sequences in a later analysis, at 0.05 false discovery rate. The productive fraction for most TCR beta V segments was about 90% or about 30% in an earlier analysis. Roughly uniform sequencing depth across donors was assumed, possibly incorrectly.

On this clone itself: Its specificity is not known. The same CDR3 arises from other DNA sequences in this sample as well.

For the donor in question, CMV serostatus went unrecorded. The rearrangement uses TRBV19 and TRBJ2-3; D might be TRBD2 (5 bases). The specimen sequenced was PBMCs. The origin of this receptor is a human donor in good health. CDR3 sequence: CASSRDTDTQYF. DNA of the CDR3: TGTGCCAGTAGTCGGGACACAGATACGCAGTATTTT.